This T cell receptor beta chain was profiled in a study of blood T cells in healthy people across ages. Study-level findings and limits: Researchers judged that diversity estimates from one million T cells fell short of true values. Older age coincided with a roughly linear decline in TCR beta diversity per million T cells.

Healthy Caucasians from Russia aged about 6 to 95 served as donors. Germline V gene sequence: CDR1 SGHTA, CDR2 FQGNSA. The CDR3 length is 11 residues. The ends were cut back, 4 bases at V and 6 bases at J, with 6 bases in the middle. With a J-beta primer mix and a sample-barcoded 5' primer, a second PCR ran about 7 to 12 cycles. Carrying 12 random nucleotides, a template-switch adaptor labeled each individual cDNA molecule. TCRdb used MiXCR to reprocess the 5' RACE reads, holding one entry per CDR3 protein. The sample shows 1.5 million to 2 million distinct CDR3 sequences, about 28% of them seen only once. This clonotype was seen a few times. Antigen: not known.

Source material: blood. This chain uses TRBV7-2 with TRBJ1-1; D call uncertain. The clonotype comes from a woman between 25 and 40 years old in good health. DNA for the CDR3: TGTGCCAGCAGCTACTGGCCTGAAGCTTTCTTT. Its protein is CASSYWPEAFF.